This TCR beta chain originates from a study of technical replicates of blood from a handful of donors. V dropped 4 bases and J dropped 7; count of bases not matched to a gene: 11. The CDR3 spans 14 residues. CDR1 is SGDLS, CDR2 YYNGEE, per germline. TCRdb's table, derived via immunoSEQ multiplex PCR, lists solely in-frame clones and lacks some. Here the sample spans almost 70,000 clones, roughly 92% being singletons. The chain couples TRBV9 to TRBJ2-7; 7 nucleotides line up with TRBD2. The sample consisted of T cells isolated from PBMCs. The TCR originated in a human donor in good health. The CDR3 DNA follows: TGTGCCAGCAGCCGGAGATACGGGGAGGGGGAGCAGTACTTC. Protein product: CASSRRYGEGEQYF. The full variable domain, completed using reference TRBV9 and TRBJ2-7, is DSGVTQTPKHLITATGQRVTLRCSPRSGDLSVYWYQQSLDQGLQFLIQYYNGEERAKGNILERFSAQQFPDLHSELNLSSLELGDSALYFCASSRRYGEGEQYFGPGTRLTVT.